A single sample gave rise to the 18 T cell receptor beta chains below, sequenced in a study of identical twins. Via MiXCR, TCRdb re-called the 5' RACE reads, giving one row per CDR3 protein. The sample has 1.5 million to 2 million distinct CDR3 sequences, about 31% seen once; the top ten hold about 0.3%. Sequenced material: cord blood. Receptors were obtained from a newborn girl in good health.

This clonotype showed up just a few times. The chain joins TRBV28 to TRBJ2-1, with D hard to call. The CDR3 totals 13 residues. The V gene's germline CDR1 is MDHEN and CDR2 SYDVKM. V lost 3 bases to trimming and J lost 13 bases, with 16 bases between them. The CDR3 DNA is TGTGCCAGCAGTTTCTGGATAGTAGGTCCCCAGTTCTTC. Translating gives CASSFWIVGPQFF.

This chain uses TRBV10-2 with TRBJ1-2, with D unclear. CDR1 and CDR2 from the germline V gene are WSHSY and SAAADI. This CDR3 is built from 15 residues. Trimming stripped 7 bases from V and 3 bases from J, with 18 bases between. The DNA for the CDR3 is TGCGCCAGCACCACCACCCGGGGTTCCCACTATGGCTACACCTTC. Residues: CASTTTRGSHYGYTF.

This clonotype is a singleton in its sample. The CDR3 DNA follows: TGTGCCAGCAGCCCCATCGGGGAGGGAAGAGAGACCCAGTACTTC. It yields the protein CASSPIGEGRETQYF. V and J are TRBV4-2 and TRBJ2-4, with 7 bases lining up with TRBD2. The J call may be mistaken, given a closer DNA end match to TRBJ2-5. CDR3 size: 15 residues. CDR1 and CDR2 from the germline V gene are LGHNA and YNFKEQ.

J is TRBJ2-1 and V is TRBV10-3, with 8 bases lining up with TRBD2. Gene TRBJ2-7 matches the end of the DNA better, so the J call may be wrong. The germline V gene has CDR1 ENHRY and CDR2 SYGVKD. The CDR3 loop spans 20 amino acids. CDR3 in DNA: TGTGCCATCAGTGAGTCGGTTTCAGGGCGGGAGGACCACTCCTACAATGAGCAGTACTTC. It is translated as CAISESVSGREDHSYNEQYF.

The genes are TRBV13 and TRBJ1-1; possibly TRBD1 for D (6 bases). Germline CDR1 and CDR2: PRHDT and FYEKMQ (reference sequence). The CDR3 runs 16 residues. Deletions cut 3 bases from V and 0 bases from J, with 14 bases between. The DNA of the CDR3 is TGTGCCAGCAGCTTTTTATCGGCAGGGGTGAACACTGAAGCTTTCTTT. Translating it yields CASSFLSAGVNTEAFF.

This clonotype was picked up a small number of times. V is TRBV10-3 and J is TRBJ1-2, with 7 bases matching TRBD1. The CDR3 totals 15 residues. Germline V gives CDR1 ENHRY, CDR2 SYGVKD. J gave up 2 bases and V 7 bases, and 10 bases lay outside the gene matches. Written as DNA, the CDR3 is TGTGCCATCAAGCGGGATACAGGGGAAAACTATGGCTACACCTTC. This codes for CAIKRDTGENYGYTF.

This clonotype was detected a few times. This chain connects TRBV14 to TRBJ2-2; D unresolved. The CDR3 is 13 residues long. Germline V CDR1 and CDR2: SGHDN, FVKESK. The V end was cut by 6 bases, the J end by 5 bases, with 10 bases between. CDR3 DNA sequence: TGTGCCAGCAGGGTCCTGGAGACCGGGGAGCTGTTTTTT. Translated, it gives CASRVLETGELFF.

DNA of the CDR3: TGTGCCAGCAGCTTACAGGGAATGAACACCATATATTTT. Translating gives CASSLQGMNTIYF. The chain combines TRBV7-9 with TRBJ1-3; D perhaps matches TRBD1 (5 bases). Germline V lookup: CDR1 SEHNR, CDR2 FQNEAQ (reference sequence). CDR3 length: 13 residues. V was shortened by 2 bases and J by 7 bases, with 9 bases between the two germline ends. The entire variable domain, with the rest obtained from reference TRBV7-9 and TRBJ1-3, is as follows: DTGVSQNPRHKITKRGQNVTFRCDPISEHNRLYWYRQTLGQGPEFLTYFQNEAQLEKSRLLSDRFSAERPKGSFSTLEIQRTEQGDSAMYLCASSLQGMNTIYFGEGSWLTVV.

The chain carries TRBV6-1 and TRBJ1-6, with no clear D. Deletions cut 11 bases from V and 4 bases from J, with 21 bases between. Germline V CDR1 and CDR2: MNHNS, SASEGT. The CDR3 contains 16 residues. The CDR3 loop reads CACKIGGLQYNSPLHF. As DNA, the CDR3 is TGTGCCTGCAAAATCGGCGGGCTCCAATATAATTCACCCCTCCACTTT.

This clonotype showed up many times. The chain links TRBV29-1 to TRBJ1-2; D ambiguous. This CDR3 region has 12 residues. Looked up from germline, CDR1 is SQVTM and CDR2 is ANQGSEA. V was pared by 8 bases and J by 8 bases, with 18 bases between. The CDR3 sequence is CSLRDSSEGYTF. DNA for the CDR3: TGCAGCTTAAGAGACTCCTCTGAAGGCTACACCTTC.

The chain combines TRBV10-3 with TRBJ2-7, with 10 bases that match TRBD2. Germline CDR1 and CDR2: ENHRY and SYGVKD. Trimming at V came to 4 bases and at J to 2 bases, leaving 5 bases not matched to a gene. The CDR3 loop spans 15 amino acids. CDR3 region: CAISGLAGEAYEQYF. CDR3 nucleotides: TGTGCCATCAGTGGCCTAGCGGGGGAAGCCTACGAGCAGTACTTC.

The chain's CDR3 is CASSQARPRNNEQYF. Written as DNA, the CDR3 is TGTGCCAGCAGCCAAGCCCGCCCTAGAAACAATGAGCAGTACTTC. The chain combines TRBV3-1 with TRBJ2-1; D is uncertain. The J call may not be correct, given that the DNA end is closer to TRBJ2-7. The CDR3 is 15 residues long. CDR1 LGHDT and CDR2 YNNKEL come from the germline V gene (reference sequence).

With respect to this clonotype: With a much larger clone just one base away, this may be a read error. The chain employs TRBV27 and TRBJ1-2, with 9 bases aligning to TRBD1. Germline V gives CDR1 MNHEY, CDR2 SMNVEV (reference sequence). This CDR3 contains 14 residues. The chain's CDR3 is CASRLSTGGYGYTF. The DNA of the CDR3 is TGTGCCAGCAGGTTATCGACAGGGGGCTATGGCTACACCTTC.

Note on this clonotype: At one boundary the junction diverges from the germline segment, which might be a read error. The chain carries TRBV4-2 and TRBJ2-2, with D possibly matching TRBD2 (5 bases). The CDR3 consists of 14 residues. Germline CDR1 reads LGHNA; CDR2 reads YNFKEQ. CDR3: CASSPWPMTGEPFF. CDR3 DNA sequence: TGTGCCAGCAGCCCTTGGCCCATGACCGGGGAGCCGTTTTTT.

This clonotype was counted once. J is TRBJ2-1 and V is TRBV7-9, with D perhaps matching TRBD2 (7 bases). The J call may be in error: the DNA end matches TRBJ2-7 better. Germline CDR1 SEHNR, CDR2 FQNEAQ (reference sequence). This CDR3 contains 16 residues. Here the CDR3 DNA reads TGTGCCAGCAGGAACCGGGGGGACACTACCTACAATGAGCAGTACTTC. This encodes CASRNRGDTTYNEQYF.

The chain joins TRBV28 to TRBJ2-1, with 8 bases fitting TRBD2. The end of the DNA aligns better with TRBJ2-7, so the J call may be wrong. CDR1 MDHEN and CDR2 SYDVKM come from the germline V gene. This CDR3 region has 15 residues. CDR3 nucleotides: TGTGCCAGAATGAAGCGGGAGTGGACCTACAATGAGCAGTACTTC. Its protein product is CARMKREWTYNEQYF.

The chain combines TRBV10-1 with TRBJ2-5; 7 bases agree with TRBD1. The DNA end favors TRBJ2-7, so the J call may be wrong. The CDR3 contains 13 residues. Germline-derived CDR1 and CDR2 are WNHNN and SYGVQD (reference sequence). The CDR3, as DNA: TGCGCCAGCAAAGGTCCCACAGGGGTCGAGCAGTACTTC. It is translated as CASKGPTGVEQYF.

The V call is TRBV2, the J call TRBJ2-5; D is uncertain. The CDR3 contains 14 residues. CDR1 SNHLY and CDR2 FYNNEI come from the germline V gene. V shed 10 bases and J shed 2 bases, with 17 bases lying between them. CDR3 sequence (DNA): TGTGCCACCAGCCGAAGAGAACTGCAAGAGACCCAGTACTTC. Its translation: CATSRRELQETQYF.